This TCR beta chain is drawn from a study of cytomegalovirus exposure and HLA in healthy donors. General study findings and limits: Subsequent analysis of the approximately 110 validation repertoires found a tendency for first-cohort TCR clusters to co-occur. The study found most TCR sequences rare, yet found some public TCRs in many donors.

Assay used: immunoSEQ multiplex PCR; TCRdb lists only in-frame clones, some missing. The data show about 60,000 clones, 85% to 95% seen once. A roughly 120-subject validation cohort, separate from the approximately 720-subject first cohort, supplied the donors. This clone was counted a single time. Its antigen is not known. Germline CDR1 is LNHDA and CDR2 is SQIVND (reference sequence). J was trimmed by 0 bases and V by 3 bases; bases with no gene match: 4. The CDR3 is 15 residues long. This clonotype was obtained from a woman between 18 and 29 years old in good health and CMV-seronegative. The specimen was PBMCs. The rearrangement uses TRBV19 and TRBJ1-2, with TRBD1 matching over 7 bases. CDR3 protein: CASSITGAPNYGYTF. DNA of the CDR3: TGTGCCAGTAGTATTACAGGGGCTCCTAACTATGGCTACACCTTC.